This TCR beta chain came from a study of blood T cell repertoires in COVID-19. Study-level information: Acute-phase and convalescent COVID-19 samples originated in the United States, Italy and Spain.

The CDR3 has 11 amino acids. The germline V and J ends were trimmed by 5 bases and 5 bases, with 4 bases remaining between them. Germline V gene lookup returns CDR1 LNHDA and CDR2 SQIVND (reference sequence). Libraries were prepared by immunoSEQ multiplex PCR; TCRdb keeps only in-frame clonotypes and omits some of them. This table has some 190,000 clones, 84% appearing once. The chain carries TRBV19 and TRBJ2-1; no firm D call. The clonotype comes from a woman between 25 and 40 years old who had been exposed to COVID-19. Sequenced sample: PBMCs or T cells enriched from blood (not recorded which). CDR3 coding DNA: TGTGCCAGTAGTTCCGACAATGAGCAGTTCTTC. Protein sequence: CASSSDNEQFF.